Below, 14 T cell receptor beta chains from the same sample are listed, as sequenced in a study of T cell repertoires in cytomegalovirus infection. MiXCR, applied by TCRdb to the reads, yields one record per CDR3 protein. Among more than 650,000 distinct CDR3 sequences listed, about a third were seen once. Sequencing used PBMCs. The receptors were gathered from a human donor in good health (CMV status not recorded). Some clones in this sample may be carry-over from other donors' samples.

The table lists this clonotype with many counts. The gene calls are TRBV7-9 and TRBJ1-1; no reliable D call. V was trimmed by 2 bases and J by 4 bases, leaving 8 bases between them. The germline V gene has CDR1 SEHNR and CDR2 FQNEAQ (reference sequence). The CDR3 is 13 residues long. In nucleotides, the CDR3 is TGTGCCAGCAGCTTATCATCGGGCACTGAAGCTTTCTTT. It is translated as CASSLSSGTEAFF.

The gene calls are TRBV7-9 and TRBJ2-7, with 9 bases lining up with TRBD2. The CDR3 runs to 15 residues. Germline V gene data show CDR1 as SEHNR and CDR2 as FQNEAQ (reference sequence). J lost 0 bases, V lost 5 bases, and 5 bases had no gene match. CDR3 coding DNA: TGTGCCAGCAGCCCCAGCGGGGGGCTCTCCTACGAGCAGTACTTC. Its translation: CASSPSGGLSYEQYF.

CDR3 nucleotide sequence: TGCAGTGCCAGGGGCGGGAGACGCACCGGGGAGCTGTTTTTT. Its protein product is CSARGGRRTGELFF. The chain combines TRBV20-1 with TRBJ2-2, with D possibly TRBD2 on 7 matching bases. CDR1 and CDR2 (germline): DFQATT, SNEGSKA (reference sequence). V gave up 6 bases and J gave up 4 bases, with 15 bases separating them. The CDR3 covers 14 residues.

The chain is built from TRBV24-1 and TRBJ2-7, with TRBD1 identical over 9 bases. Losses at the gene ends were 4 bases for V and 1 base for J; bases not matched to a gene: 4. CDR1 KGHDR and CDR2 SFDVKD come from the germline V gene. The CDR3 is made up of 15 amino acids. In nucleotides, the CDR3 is TGTGCCACCAGTGAATTTGGACAGGGGTCCTACGAGCAGTACTTC. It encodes CATSEFGQGSYEQYF.

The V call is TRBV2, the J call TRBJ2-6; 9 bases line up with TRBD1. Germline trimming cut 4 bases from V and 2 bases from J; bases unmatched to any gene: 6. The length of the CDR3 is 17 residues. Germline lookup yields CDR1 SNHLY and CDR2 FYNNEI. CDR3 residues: CASSGRTGVAGANVLTF. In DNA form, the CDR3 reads TGTGCCAGCAGTGGTCGGACAGGGGTCGCTGGGGCCAACGTCCTGACTTTC.

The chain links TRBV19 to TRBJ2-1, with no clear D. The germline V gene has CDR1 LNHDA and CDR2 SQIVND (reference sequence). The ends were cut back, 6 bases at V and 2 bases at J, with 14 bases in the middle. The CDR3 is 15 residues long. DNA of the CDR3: TGTGCCAGTAGCAGACGTTCACTGCCCTACAATGAGCAGTTCTTC. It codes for CASSRRSLPYNEQFF.

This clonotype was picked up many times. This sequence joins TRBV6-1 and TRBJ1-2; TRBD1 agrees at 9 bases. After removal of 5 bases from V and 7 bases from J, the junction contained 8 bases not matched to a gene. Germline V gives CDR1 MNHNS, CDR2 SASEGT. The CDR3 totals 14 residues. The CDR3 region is CASSSTGGSFGYTF. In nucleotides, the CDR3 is TGTGCCAGCAGTTCGACAGGGGGATCTTTTGGCTACACCTTC.

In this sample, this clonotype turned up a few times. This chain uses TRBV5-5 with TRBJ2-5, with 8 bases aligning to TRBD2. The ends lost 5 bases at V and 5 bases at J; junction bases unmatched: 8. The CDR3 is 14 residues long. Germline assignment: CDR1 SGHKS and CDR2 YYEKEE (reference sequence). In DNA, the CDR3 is TGTGCCAGCAGTCCACTAGCGGCCTTGGAGACCCAGTACTTC. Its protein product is CASSPLAALETQYF.

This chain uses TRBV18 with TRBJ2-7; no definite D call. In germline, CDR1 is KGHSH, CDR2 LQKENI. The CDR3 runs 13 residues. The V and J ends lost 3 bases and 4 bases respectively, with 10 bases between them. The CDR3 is CASSPEVVYEQYF. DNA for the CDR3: TGTGCCAGCTCACCGGAAGTGGTGTACGAGCAGTACTTC.

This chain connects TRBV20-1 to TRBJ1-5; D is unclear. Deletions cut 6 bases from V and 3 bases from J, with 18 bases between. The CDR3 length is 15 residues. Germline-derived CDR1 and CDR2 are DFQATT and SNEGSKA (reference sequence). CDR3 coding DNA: TGCAGTGCCCCCGCGGGGTGGTCCCTCAATCAGCCCCAGCATTTT. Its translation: CSAPAGWSLNQPQHF.

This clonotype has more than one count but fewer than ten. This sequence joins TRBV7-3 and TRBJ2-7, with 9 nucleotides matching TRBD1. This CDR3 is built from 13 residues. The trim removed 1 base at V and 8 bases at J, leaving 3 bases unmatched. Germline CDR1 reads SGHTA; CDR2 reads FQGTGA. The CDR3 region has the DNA TGTGCCAGCAGCTTAAACAGGGGGCAACAGCAGTACTTC. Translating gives CASSLNRGQQQYF.

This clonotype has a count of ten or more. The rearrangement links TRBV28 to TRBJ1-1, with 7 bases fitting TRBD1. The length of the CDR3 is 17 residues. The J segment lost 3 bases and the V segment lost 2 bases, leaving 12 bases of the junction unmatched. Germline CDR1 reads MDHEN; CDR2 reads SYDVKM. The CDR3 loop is CASSLPRDSFPHTEAFF. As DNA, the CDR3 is TGTGCCAGCAGTTTACCCAGGGACAGTTTCCCGCACACTGAAGCTTTCTTT.

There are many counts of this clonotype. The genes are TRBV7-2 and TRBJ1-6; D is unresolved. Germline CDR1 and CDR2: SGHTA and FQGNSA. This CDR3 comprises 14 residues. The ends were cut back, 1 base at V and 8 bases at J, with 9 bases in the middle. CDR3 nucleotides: TGTGCCAGCAGCTTAGGCGGCTCGTATTCACCCCTCCACTTT. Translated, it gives CASSLGGSYSPLHF.

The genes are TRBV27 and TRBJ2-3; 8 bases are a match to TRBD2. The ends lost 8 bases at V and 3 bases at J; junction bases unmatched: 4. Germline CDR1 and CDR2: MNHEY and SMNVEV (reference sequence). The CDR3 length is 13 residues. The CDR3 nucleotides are TGTGCCAGCGGGAGCGGGAGAACAGATACGCAGTATTTT. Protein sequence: CASGSGRTDTQYF.